What follows describes a single T cell receptor beta chain. Antigen unknown. These data are taken from a study of T cell responses to AZD1222 COVID-19 vaccine. Study-wide findings and caveats: Breadth and depth of Spike-specific TCRs rose after two AZD1222 doses. Donors were largely white British and mainly female; clonal diversity was possibly underestimated.

Only in-frame clones appear in the TCRdb table, and some are missing; sequencing was by immunoSEQ multiplex PCR. The table has 90,000 to 120,000 clones, approximately 90% seen once; the top ten hold 20% to 25%. In germline, CDR1 is MNHEY, CDR2 SVGAGI. The CDR3 sequence is 16 residues long. V was cut by 0 bases and J by 1 base, with 12 bases left in between. This chain uses TRBV6-5 with TRBJ1-1, with no clear D. The clonotype comes from an adult in good health. The input for sequencing was peripheral blood, taken on day 0 of AZD1222 vaccination. Written as DNA, the CDR3 is TGTGCCAGCAGTTACTCGAGGCTCCTTCCGAACACTGAAGCTTTCTTT. Protein sequence: CASSYSRLLPNTEAFF.